This T cell receptor (beta chain) was identified during a study of human T cells and chemical hapten exposure. Time point: patch test 2, 6 weeks after DPC sensitization. Treatment here: therapeutic diphenylcyclopropenone sensitization with weekly scalp DPC. In its sample, this clonotype was seen a few times. TCRdb redid the calling of the RACE reads with MiXCR, one entry per CDR3 protein. The sample includes 75,000 to 100,000 distinct CDR3 sequences, approximately 9.3% seen only once; the top ten take just over 2%. The CDR3 covers 14 residues. The V gene's germline CDR1 is DFQATT and CDR2 SNEGSKA (reference sequence). V lost 6 bases and J lost 1; bases outside the gene matches: 8.

The chain couples TRBV20-1 to TRBJ2-5; 7 bases are shared with TRBD1. The TCR originated in a woman aged 40 to 55 with alopecia areata. Some clones in this sample may be carry-over from other donors' samples. Sequencing used whole blood, obtained in connection with sensitization to the hapten diphenylcyclopropenone (DPC). CDR3 coding DNA: TGCAGTGCCGCCCCCGGGACAGTCCAAGAGACCCAGTACTTC. Translated, it gives CSAAPGTVQETQYF.